This TCR beta chain was sequenced in a study of T cells in Graves' hyperthyroidism and ophthalmopathy. General study findings and limits: Ophthalmopathy onset followed model prediction by a median about 6.5 months.

This clonotype was seen many times. The antigen is not known. V shed 4 bases, J shed 0 bases, and the junction held 2 bases outside the gene matches. This CDR3 is built from 15 residues. Germline-derived CDR1 and CDR2 are SGHRS and YFSETQ. Patients were aged 18 to 65, had disease duration under 2 months, and had newly diagnosed hyperthyroidism. Using RNA transcripts as the source, TCR beta CDR3 regions were amplified. First-round RT-PCR of the TCR CDR3 relied on the HTBI primer set. TCRdb reprocessed the multiplex PCR reads with MiXCR, giving one entry per CDR3 protein. The sample lists hundreds of thousands of distinct CDR3 sequences, about 15% occurring once.

This TCR derives from a woman in her late teens or twenties with Graves' hyperthyroidism that later progressed to Graves' ophthalmopathy. The source material was blood. The J gene is TRBJ2-1, the V gene TRBV5-1; TRBD2 matches 9 bases. For the CDR3, the DNA is TGCGCCAGCAGCACAGCGGGAGGCTCCTACAATGAGCAGTTCTTC. Translated: CASSTAGGSYNEQFF.